This T cell receptor (beta chain) is from a study of T-cell memory formation after mild COVID-19. Study-level background: TCR clusters were largely donor specific.

General study findings and limits: Pre-infection memory harbored some responding clones, suggesting cross-reactive memory joined. Clones that contracted from day 15 to 85 had balanced CD4/CD8; later expanders were CD4+ biased. Contracting CD4+ clones lay largely in CM and EM, with CD8+ ones residing in EMRA.

TCRdb processed the 5' RACE reads anew with MiXCR; each CDR3 protein has one entry. The sample records about half a million distinct CDR3 sequences, 18% being singletons. V shed 3 bases and J 6 bases; nucleotides not matched to a gene: 6. The CDR3 is 14 residues long. Germline V gene data show CDR1 as SGHVS and CDR2 as FNYEAQ. This clonotype was detected ten times or more. Its antigen is not identified. The clonotype originates from an adult woman who had mild COVID-19 (a few samples of this study predate the infection). Cell type and time point are not known. The V and J genes are TRBV7-6 and TRBJ2-7; TRBD2 matches 9 bases. Sequencing was performed on PBMCs or a T cell subset sorted from them (not recorded which). The chain's CDR3 is CASSFLAGGREQYF. Here the CDR3 DNA reads TGTGCCAGCAGCTTCTTGGCGGGGGGGCGCGAGCAGTACTTC. The variable domain in full, completed from reference TRBV7-6 and TRBJ2-7, reads GAGVSQSPRYKVTKRGQDVALRCDPISGHVSLYWYRQALGQGPEFLTYFNYEAQQDKSGLPNDRFSAERPEGSISTLTIQRTEQRDSAMYRCASSFLAGGREQYFGPGTRLTVT.